The clone carrying this TCR beta chain was counted a few times. The data derive from a study of PD-1 blockade in mismatch repair-deficient tumors. Here immunoSEQ multiplex PCR was the method, and the copy in TCRdb shows in-frame clones only, minus some. Here the sample spans about 79,000 clones, roughly 80% being singletons. Trimming shortened V by 5 bases and J by 4 bases, and 11 bases separated the two germline ends. The CDR3 spans 13 residues. CDR1 and CDR2 from the germline V gene are SNHLY and FYNNEI. The TCR originated in an adult with mismatch repair-deficient cancer. The specimen was peripheral blood, collected 44 weeks after starting pembrolizumab. The J gene is TRBJ1-2, the V gene TRBV2, with D maybe TRBD1 (5 bases). The CDR3 nucleotides are TGTGCCAGCAGTCTCGACAGAGGCTATGGCTACACCTTC. Translation gives CASSLDRGYGYTF. The whole variable domain, remainder taken from reference TRBV2 and TRBJ1-2, is EPEVTQTPSHQVTQMGQEVILRCVPISNHLYFYWYRQILGQKVEFLVSFYNNEISEKSEIFDDQFSVERPDGSNFTLKIRSTKLEDSAMYFCASSLDRGYGYTFGSGTRLTVV.